These 15 T cell receptor beta chains came from one sample sequenced in a study of T cell changes during pregnancy in multiple sclerosis. Sequenced by immunoSEQ multiplex PCR; TCRdb stores in-frame clones only, minus some. The table lists 30,000 or so clones, roughly 89% of them singletons. Specimen: CD8+ T cells from peripheral blood mononuclear cells, collected in the second trimester of pregnancy. These TCRs come from a female donor with multiple sclerosis, enrolled in a pregnancy study.

The V call is TRBV10-3, the J call TRBJ2-7; the D is unclear. Trimming removed 2 bases from V and 3 bases from J, with 5 bases in between. CDR3 length: 12 residues. Germline lookup yields CDR1 ENHRY and CDR2 SYGVKD. The CDR3 DNA follows: TGTGCCATCAGTGAGAACAGCTACGAGCAGTACTTC. It specifies CAISENSYEQYF.

This sequence joins TRBV25-1 and TRBJ2-7, with a tentative D call TRBD2 (5 bases). The germline V gene encodes CDR1 MGHDK and CDR2 SYGVNS. The CDR3 is 13 residues long. V dropped 6 bases and J dropped 3 bases, with 12 bases sitting between them. This chain's CDR3 is CASSALRDYEQYF. DNA for the CDR3: TGTGCCAGCAGCGCTCTACGGGACTACGAGCAGTACTTC.

V is TRBV9 and J is TRBJ1-1, with D hard to call. Germline V lookup: CDR1 SGDLS, CDR2 YYNGEE. This CDR3 comprises 13 residues. V dropped 4 bases and J dropped 4 bases, with 11 bases sitting between them. In DNA, the CDR3 is TGTGCCAGCAGCCCCCAGGCGTCCACTGAAGCTTTCTTT. This sequence encodes CASSPQASTEAFF.

This clone was found once. V and J are TRBV2 and TRBJ2-7; 8 bases are shared with TRBD1. Germline CDR1 SNHLY, CDR2 FYNNEI. The CDR3 loop spans 15 amino acids. V lost 8 bases, J lost 6 bases, and 15 bases stayed unmatched. The CDR3: CASSEDRALSLEQYF. Written as DNA, the CDR3 is TGTGCCAGCTCTGAGGACAGGGCCCTCTCGCTCGAGCAGTACTTC.

The gene calls are TRBV7-9 and TRBJ2-7; 8 bases are shared with TRBD1. V dropped 1 base and J dropped 4; count of bases not matched to a gene: 0. This CDR3 has 13 residues. From germline, CDR1 is SEHNR and CDR2 FQNEAQ (reference sequence). DNA for the CDR3: TGTGCCAGCAGCTTAGACAGGGGGTACGAGCAGTACTTC. Protein sequence: CASSLDRGYEQYF.

The gene calls are TRBV18 and TRBJ2-7; D is uncertain. The CDR3 is made up of 13 amino acids. From germline, CDR1 is KGHSH and CDR2 LQKENI. V was trimmed by 2 bases and J by 7 bases, leaving 12 bases between them. The CDR3 region is CASSPTSVGEQYF. CDR3 coding DNA: TGTGCCAGCTCACCAACGAGCGTCGGGGAGCAGTACTTC. Full variable domain (missing parts from reference TRBV18 and TRBJ2-7): NAGVMQNPRHLVRRRGQEARLRCSPMKGHSHVYWYRQLPEEGLKFMVYLQKENIIDESGMPKERFSAEFPKEGPSILRIQQVVRGDSAAYFCASSPTSVGEQYFGPGTRLTVT.

The chain employs TRBV4-1 and TRBJ1-1; perhaps TRBD1 as D (6 bases). V was pared by 1 base and J by 1 base, with 10 bases between. The length of the CDR3 is 15 residues. Germline V CDR1 and CDR2: MGHRA, YSYEKL. CDR3 loop: CASSQAPTGNTEAFF. CDR3 coding DNA: TGCGCCAGCAGCCAAGCCCCGACAGGGAACACTGAAGCTTTCTTT.

The rearrangement joins TRBV28 to TRBJ2-1, with a weak D call TRBD2 (5 bases). CDR1 is MDHEN, CDR2 SYDVKM, per germline. The V gene lost 3 bases and the J gene lost 8 bases, with 8 bases spanning the gap. The CDR3 is made up of 12 amino acids. CDR3 nucleotides: TGTGCCAGCAGTTTTAGAGGGTATGAGCAGTTCTTC. Residues: CASSFRGYEQFF.

The genes are TRBV27 and TRBJ2-2, with 9 bases aligning to TRBD2. V trimming: 2 bases; J trimming: 2 bases; junction bases outside the gene matches: 6. The CDR3 runs 17 residues. Germline loops: CDR1 MNHEY, CDR2 SMNVEV (reference sequence). The DNA of the CDR3 is TGTGCCAGCAGTTTACGGGGGGGACTAGCTAACACCGGGGAGCTGTTTTTT. Protein sequence: CASSLRGGLANTGELFF.

V and J are TRBV4-2 and TRBJ1-6; 7 bases fit TRBD1. The CDR3 runs to 15 residues. Germline values: CDR1 LGHNA, CDR2 YNFKEQ. V shed 3 bases and J 4 bases; nucleotides not matched to a gene: 3. The CDR3 spells CASSHGTEYNSPLHF. CDR3 DNA: TGTGCCAGCAGCCACGGGACAGAATATAATTCACCCCTCCACTTT.

The chain has TRBV27 and TRBJ2-2; 8 nucleotides align to TRBD2. Germline CDR1 reads MNHEY; CDR2 reads SMNVEV (reference sequence). Losses at the gene ends were 6 bases for V and 0 bases for J; bases not matched to a gene: 3. CDR3 length equals 15 residues. The CDR3 region has the DNA TGTGCCAGCAGCCAGCGGGGGTCGAACACCGGGGAGCTGTTTTTT. Protein: CASSQRGSNTGELFF.

This chain uses TRBV5-1 with TRBJ2-3, with D unclear. The CDR3 contains 12 residues. Per the germline V gene, CDR1 is SGHRS and CDR2 is YFSETQ. The ends were cut back, 0 bases at V and 5 bases at J, with 4 bases in the middle. CDR3 residues: CASSLALDTQYF. The DNA of the CDR3 is TGCGCCAGCAGCTTGGCCCTAGATACGCAGTATTTT.

This chain joins TRBV7-6 and TRBJ1-4, with D unresolved. This CDR3 region has 15 residues. Germline CDR1 SGHVS, CDR2 FNYEAQ. Between the trimmed V and J ends, which lost 1 base and 3 bases, there was a span of 9 bases. The CDR3 region is CASSLVAASNEKLFF. In nucleotides, the CDR3 is TGTGCCAGCAGCTTAGTTGCGGCGTCTAATGAAAAACTGTTTTTT.

The chain combines TRBV13 with TRBJ2-3; 12 positions match TRBD2. Per the germline V gene, CDR1 is PRHDT and CDR2 is FYEKMQ (reference sequence). Unmatched junction bases numbered 8, after V lost 5 bases and J lost 2 bases. This CDR3 contains 17 residues. The CDR3 sequence: CASSLRTSGEYTDTQYF. The CDR3 DNA is TGTGCCAGCAGCCTTCGGACTAGCGGGGAGTACACAGATACGCAGTATTTT.

The rearrangement joins TRBV5-1 to TRBJ2-7, with 10 bases that match TRBD1. CDR1 SGHRS and CDR2 YFSETQ come from the germline V gene. The CDR3 loop spans 15 amino acids. With 4 bases clipped from V and 5 bases from J, the junction kept 9 bases outside the gene matches. The CDR3 region is CASSRKTGGVDEQYF. The CDR3 DNA reads as TGCGCCAGCAGCAGGAAGACAGGGGGCGTAGACGAGCAGTACTTC.